The next 24 T cell receptor beta chains were all read from a single sample in a study of post-analysis software for immune sequencing data. Notes on the study in general: Four or five TRBV segments (TRBV5-6, TRBV5-1 and TRBV20-1 among them) occurred more frequently in patients than in controls.

These TCRs' antigens remain unknown. Researchers reported that TCR beta cDNA libraries carried unique molecular identifiers. One entry per CDR3 protein results from TCRdb running MiXCR on the PCR reads. The data contain hundreds of thousands of distinct CDR3 sequences, 45% of them seen just once; the ten biggest clones take up about 12%. The sequenced sample was blood. The origin of the receptors is a girl aged 10-17 years with multiple sclerosis.

This chain uses TRBV27 with TRBJ1-2, with TRBD1 matching over 7 bases. Germline values: CDR1 MNHEY, CDR2 SMNVEV (reference sequence). Trimming at V came to 0 bases and at J to 7 bases, leaving 5 bases not matched to a gene. The CDR3 sequence is 14 residues long. CDR3: CASSLSGTAGGYTF. For the CDR3, the DNA is TGTGCCAGCAGTTTATCAGGGACAGCCGGTGGCTACACCTTC.

This clonotype was observed a few times. V usage is TRBV3-1 and J usage is TRBJ2-1, with 10 bases matching TRBD2. This CDR3 is built from 17 residues. Germline V gene sequence: CDR1 LGHDT, CDR2 YNNKEL (reference sequence). J lost 5 bases, V lost 2 bases, and 9 bases had no gene match. Here the CDR3 reads CASSQLGLAGAHNEQFF. CDR3 coding DNA: TGTGCCAGCAGCCAATTAGGTCTAGCGGGAGCCCACAATGAGCAGTTCTTC.

This clonotype has a handful of counts. The chain combines TRBV10-3 with TRBJ2-1; D unresolved. V lost 3 bases and J lost 2, with 20 bases in between. CDR1 ENHRY and CDR2 SYGVKD come from the germline V gene. The CDR3 consists of 18 residues. In DNA form, the CDR3 reads TGTGCCATCAGTGATCCGGTAGGAAGGTCTCCCCCCTACAATGAGCAGTTCTTC. Translation gives CAISDPVGRSPPYNEQFF.

The J gene is TRBJ2-7, the V gene TRBV18; 8 bases are a match to TRBD1. CDR1 and CDR2 from the germline V gene are KGHSH and LQKENI. The J segment lost 0 bases and the V segment lost 2 bases, leaving 9 bases of the junction unmatched. The CDR3 covers 17 residues. Here the CDR3 reads CASSPARGQGSSYEQYF. DNA for the CDR3: TGTGCCAGCTCACCAGCCCGCGGACAGGGAAGCTCCTACGAGCAGTACTTC.

This sequence joins TRBV2 and TRBJ1-2; D unresolved. CDR3 length equals 11 residues. Germline-derived CDR1 and CDR2 are SNHLY and FYNNEI. V gave up 3 bases and J gave up 8 bases, with 7 bases separating them. CDR3 protein: CASSDRFGYTF. Here the CDR3 DNA reads TGTGCCAGCAGTGACAGATTCGGCTACACCTTC.

V gene TRBV7-3 combines with J gene TRBJ2-3; the match to TRBD2 covers 7 bases. Unmatched junction bases numbered 9, after V lost 5 bases and J lost 4 bases. This CDR3 contains 15 residues. CDR1 and CDR2 (germline): SGHTA, FQGTGA. DNA of the CDR3: TGTGCCAGCAGCGGCAGTGGCGGGAGCGCAGATACGCAGTATTTT. This encodes CASSGSGGSADTQYF.

This clonotype has more than one count but fewer than ten. The chain carries TRBV29-1 and TRBJ2-7, with 11 bases matching TRBD2. Germline CDR1 and CDR2: SQVTM and ANQGSEA. The V segment lost 1 base and the J segment 1 base; nucleotides outside the gene matches: 6. The CDR3 is 16 residues long. The CDR3 protein is CSVEGGGTSGSYEQYF. The CDR3 DNA follows: TGCAGCGTTGAAGGCGGAGGGACTAGCGGATCCTACGAGCAGTACTTC.

The V and J genes are TRBV3-1 and TRBJ2-7; D uncertain. The CDR3 extends over 15 amino acids. Germline V CDR1 and CDR2: LGHDT, YNNKEL (reference sequence). Trimming stripped 0 bases from V and 0 bases from J, with 9 bases between. The CDR3 reads CASSQDATTSYEQYF. CDR3 coding DNA: TGTGCCAGCAGCCAAGACGCTACGACCTCCTACGAGCAGTACTTC.

This chain uses TRBV7-9 with TRBJ2-1; D is possibly TRBD2 (7 bases). V lost 4 bases to trimming and J lost 9 bases, with 22 bases between them. CDR1 and CDR2 (germline): SEHNR, FQNEAQ (reference sequence). The CDR3 is 16 amino acids. The chain's CDR3 is CASSSVRGAGYGEQFF. In nucleotides, the CDR3 is TGTGCCAGCAGCTCCGTCCGGGGGGCAGGGTACGGTGAGCAGTTCTTC.

J is TRBJ2-5 and V is TRBV27, with TRBD1 matching over 8 bases. The CDR3 covers 15 residues. J was trimmed by 4 bases and V by 6 bases; bases with no gene match: 10. The germline gives CDR1 MNHEY, CDR2 SMNVEV (reference sequence). In nucleotides, the CDR3 is TGTGCCAGCAGAGGTCAGGGGGCGCTTTCAGAGACCCAGTACTTC. Its translation is CASRGQGALSETQYF.

CDR3 in amino acids: CASSLDGQGNSPLHF. DNA for the CDR3: TGCGCCAGCAGCCTGGACGGACAGGGTAATTCACCCCTCCACTTT. The genes are TRBV5-1 and TRBJ1-6; 8 bases align to TRBD1. The trim removed 4 bases at V and 6 bases at J, leaving 6 bases unmatched. Germline V gene data show CDR1 as SGHRS and CDR2 as YFSETQ. The CDR3 is 15 residues long.

A note on this clonotype: A clone one base away is much larger, so this may be a read error. V usage is TRBV29-1 and J usage is TRBJ2-5; TRBD1 agrees at 8 bases. The last part of the DNA fits TRBJ2-1 better; the J call may be wrong. Germline CDR1 and CDR2: SQVTM and ANQGSEA. This CDR3 is 12 amino acids long. This chain's CDR3 is CSVGRGQETQFF. CDR3 in DNA: TGCAGCGTCGGCAGGGGGCAAGAGACCCAGTTCTTC.

This sequence joins TRBV7-9 and TRBJ2-4; maybe TRBD2 (5 bases). The DNA end lines up better with TRBJ2-7; the J call may be wrong. Per the germline V gene, CDR1 is SEHNR and CDR2 is FQNEAQ (reference sequence). This CDR3 is 15 amino acids long. Here the CDR3 reads CASSLAAPRDYEQYF. The CDR3 DNA reads TGTGCCAGCAGCTTAGCAGCGCCCCGGGACTACGAGCAGTACTTC.

At least ten counts were recorded for this clonotype. Here the CDR3 DNA reads TGCAGCGTCTTAACCCCGGCTCGGGAGTTCTTC. This encodes CSVLTPAREFF. V usage is TRBV29-1 and J usage is TRBJ2-1; D not resolved. The CDR3 sequence is 11 residues long. Trimming stripped 6 bases from V and 14 bases from J, with 17 bases between. CDR1 and CDR2 from the germline V gene are SQVTM and ANQGSEA.

CDR3 region: CSATVGLVVTDTQYF. In DNA, the CDR3 is TGCAGTGCCACGGTGGGACTAGTAGTCACAGATACGCAGTATTTT. This sequence joins TRBV20-1 and TRBJ2-3; TRBD2 matches at 8 bases. The germline V gene has CDR1 DFQATT and CDR2 SNEGSKA (reference sequence). V lost 6 bases to trimming and J lost 2 bases; unmatched junction nucleotides: 10. CDR3 length: 15 amino acids.

This clonotype was detected a few times. The gene calls are TRBV10-3 and TRBJ2-1, with 8 bases fitting TRBD1. In germline, CDR1 is ENHRY, CDR2 SYGVKD. With 4 bases clipped from V and 7 bases from J, the junction kept 12 bases outside the gene matches. This CDR3 is built from 16 residues. The CDR3 bases are TGTGCCATCAGTGTTAGGGCGGGACAGGAAGGTAATGAGCAGTTCTTC. Its protein is CAISVRAGQEGNEQFF.

This chain uses TRBV6-5 with TRBJ2-1, with 10 nucleotides matching TRBD2. The ends lost 0 bases at V and 5 bases at J; junction bases unmatched: 4. CDR1 MNHEY and CDR2 SVGAGI come from the germline V gene. CDR3 size: 16 residues. The CDR3 reads CASSYSSGGADNEQFF. In nucleotides, the CDR3 is TGTGCCAGCAGTTACTCGAGCGGGGGGGCCGACAATGAGCAGTTCTTC.

The chain uses TRBV5-5 and TRBJ2-7, with 9 bases matching TRBD1. Germline V gives CDR1 SGHKS, CDR2 YYEKEE (reference sequence). V was pared by 3 bases and J by 0 bases, with 1 base of the junction left unmatched. This CDR3 contains 14 residues. CDR3 sequence reads: CASSWTGASYEQYF. CDR3 in DNA: TGTGCCAGCAGCTGGACAGGGGCCTCCTACGAGCAGTACTTC.

CDR3 sequence reads: CASSVESRGYYGYTF. CDR3 in DNA: TGTGCCAGCAGCGTAGAGTCCAGGGGGTACTATGGCTACACCTTC. The chain links TRBV9 to TRBJ1-2; 7 positions agree with TRBD1. Trimming removed 0 bases from V and 3 bases from J; junction bases left unmatched: 5. This CDR3 region has 15 residues. Looked up from germline, CDR1 is SGDLS and CDR2 is YYNGEE.

This clonotype was detected a few times. The rearrangement uses TRBV7-2 and TRBJ2-3; possible D gene TRBD1, 5 bases. Trimming shortened V by 1 base and J by 4 bases, and 18 bases separated the two germline ends. Germline V CDR1 and CDR2: SGHTA, FQGNSA. This CDR3 region has 17 residues. The CDR3 protein is CASSLGLQESCADTQYF. CDR3 nucleotide sequence: TGTGCCAGCAGCTTAGGGTTACAGGAGTCGTGCGCAGATACGCAGTATTTT.

Details on this clonotype: A read error may account for a junction end that differs from germline. The CDR3 DNA reads TGTGCCAGCAGCCAAGAACCGGCGGGAGCATCCGGGGGGCTGTTTTTT. Amino acids: CASSQEPAGASGGLFF. The rearrangement links TRBV4-2 to TRBJ2-2; 7 bases are shared with TRBD2. There are 16 residues in the CDR3. In germline, CDR1 is LGHNA, CDR2 YNFKEQ.

Note on this clonotype: The junction and the germline gene differ at one end; a read error may be behind it. This chain joins TRBV7-9 and TRBJ2-1, with D possibly matching TRBD2 (6 bases). CDR1 and CDR2 (germline): SEHNR, FQNEAQ (reference sequence). This CDR3 has 15 amino acids. The CDR3 is CASSFSGSVPHEQFF. The DNA for the CDR3 is TGTGCCAGCAGCTTCAGCGGGTCGGTCCCCCATGAACAGTTCTTC. The variable domain in full, with the rest retrieved from reference TRBV7-9 and TRBJ2-1, is DTGVSQNPRHKITKRGQNVTFRCDPISEHNRLYWYRQTLGQGPEFLTYFQNEAQLEKSRLLSDRFSAERPKGSFSTLEIQRTEQGDSAMYLCASSFSGSVPHEQFFGPGTRLTVL.

This chain connects TRBV3-1 to TRBJ2-1; TRBD2 matches 8 bases. CDR1 and CDR2 from the germline V gene are LGHDT and YNNKEL (reference sequence). This CDR3 is built from 21 residues. J gave up 0 bases and V 3 bases, and 19 bases lay outside the gene matches. CDR3: CASSHQRVGSGTGFSYNEQFF. CDR3 nucleotide sequence: TGTGCCAGCAGCCATCAAAGGGTTGGTAGCGGGACCGGATTCTCCTACAATGAGCAGTTCTTC.

The chain links TRBV11-2 to TRBJ1-1; D not certain. V gave up 1 base and J gave up 6 bases, with 6 bases separating them. CDR3 size: 12 residues. Germline V gives CDR1 SGHAT, CDR2 FQNNGV. CDR3 loop: CASSLVGAEAFF. CDR3 nucleotides: TGTGCCAGCAGCTTAGTTGGTGCTGAAGCTTTCTTT. The variable domain in full, with the rest retrieved from reference TRBV11-2 and TRBJ1-1, is EAGVAQSPRYKIIEKRQSVAFWCNPISGHATLYWYQQILGQGPKLLIQFQNNGVVDDSQLPKDRFSAERLKGVDSTLKIQPAKLEDSAVYLCASSLVGAEAFFGQGTRLTVV.